The 20 T cell receptor beta chains given below trace back to one sample, sequenced in a study of identical twins. Each CDR3 protein gets one entry after TCRdb re-called the 5' RACE reads with MiXCR. The sample shows fewer than 650,000 distinct CDR3 sequences, 9.6% of them seen only once. These data were also filed under a second study, of yellow fever vaccine responses in identical twins.

The sequenced sample consisted of PBMCs. The receptors were sampled from a woman between 18 and 29 years old in good health.

The table lists this clonotype with many counts. DNA for the CDR3: TGCGCCAGCAGCTTGGAGGGGGCGAGCCAAGAGACCCAGTACTTC. Its protein product is CASSLEGASQETQYF. The genes are TRBV5-1 and TRBJ2-5; 7 nucleotides align to TRBD1. V lost 0 bases, J lost 1 base, and 3 bases stayed unmatched. Per germline, CDR1 SGHRS and CDR2 YFSETQ. The CDR3 has 15 amino acids.

This clonotype was counted a few times. V and J are TRBV2 and TRBJ2-5; D might be TRBD1 or TRBD2, each matching 5 bases. Germline CDR1 reads SNHLY; CDR2 reads FYNNEI. This CDR3 has 15 amino acids. Trimming stripped 5 bases from V and 4 bases from J, with 17 bases between. The CDR3 bases are TGTGCCAGCAGTTGGGGGATTACTCCCTCAGAGACCCAGTACTTC. Amino acids: CASSWGITPSETQYF.

The chain recombines TRBV1 with TRBJ2-1; the D call TRBD2 from the table was never checked on the DNA. TRBV1 corresponds to a pseudogene. The CDR3 has 18 amino acids. The CDR3 coding sequence is TGCACCAGCAGCCAAGGTTCTAGCGGGAGGGCCACCTACAATGAGCAGTTCTTC. It translates to CTSSQGSSGRATYNEQFF.

This clonotype has more than one count but fewer than ten. The chain uses TRBV5-1 and TRBJ2-7; 9 nucleotides align to TRBD1. Germline CDR1 SGHRS, CDR2 YFSETQ. The J segment lost 5 bases and the V segment lost 5 bases, leaving 5 bases of the junction unmatched. The CDR3 covers 13 residues. CDR3 coding DNA: TGCGCCAGCAGGACAGGGGGAATCGACGAGCAGTACTTC. The encoded protein is CASRTGGIDEQYF.

In its sample, this clonotype was seen many times. The chain has TRBV15 and TRBJ2-4; TRBD2 matches at 15 bases. The CDR3 is 18 residues long. Germline values: CDR1 LNHNV, CDR2 YYDKDF (reference sequence). J was trimmed by 4 bases and V by 0 bases; bases with no gene match: 4. CDR3 in amino acids: CATSRDPGTSGRKNIQYF. For the CDR3, the DNA is TGTGCCACCAGCAGAGATCCCGGGACTAGCGGGAGGAAAAACATTCAGTACTTC.

The chain carries TRBV7-9 and TRBJ2-5; 7 nucleotides agree with TRBD2. The CDR3 totals 14 residues. Germline CDR1 reads SEHNR; CDR2 reads FQNEAQ (reference sequence). V gave up 11 bases and J gave up 10 bases; unmatched junction bases: 19. CDR3 region: CASRGEVDPRDQYF. The CDR3 nucleotides read TGTGCCTCCCGGGGGGAGGTAGACCCAAGAGACCAGTACTTC. Variable domain in full (rest from reference TRBV7-9 and TRBJ2-5): DTGVSQNPRHKITKRGQNVTFRCDPISEHNRLYWYRQTLGQGPEFLTYFQNEAQLEKSRLLSDRFSAERPKGSFSTLEIQRTEQGDSAMYLCASRGEVDPRDQYFGPGTRLLVL.

CDR3 DNA sequence: TGTGCCAGCAGCGTAACCTACGGACAGACTTACAATGAGCAGTTCTTC. Encoded protein: CASSVTYGQTYNEQFF. J is TRBJ2-1 and V is TRBV7-8; weak D call: TRBD1 (6 bases). CDR1 is SGHVS and CDR2 is FQNEAQ in the germline V gene. Trimming removed 5 bases at V and 4 bases at J, with 18 bases between. This CDR3 contains 16 residues.

The chain recombines TRBV4-1 with TRBJ1-6; D not certain. The CDR3 length is 15 residues. Trimming cost V 0 bases and J 7 bases, with 10 bases left between them. Germline V gene lookup returns CDR1 MGHRA and CDR2 YSYEKL. Written as DNA, the CDR3 is TGCGCCAGCAGCCAAGAAGGGATTGGAAATTCACCCCTCCACTTT. Its translation is CASSQEGIGNSPLHF.

This clonotype was detected many times. This sequence joins TRBV2 and TRBJ1-3, with D possibly TRBD1 on 6 matching bases. Deletions cut 9 bases from V and 4 bases from J, with 10 bases between. Germline V gene lookup returns CDR1 SNHLY and CDR2 FYNNEI. CDR3 length: 12 residues. The CDR3 region has the DNA TGTGCCAGTGAGGGGGGCGGAAACACCATATATTTT. Amino acids: CASEGGGNTIYF.

The chain links TRBV20-1 to TRBJ2-2; 10 nucleotides agree with TRBD2. Germline V gene sequence: CDR1 DFQATT, CDR2 SNEGSKA (reference sequence). With V trimmed by 4 bases and J by 14 bases, 16 bases remained unmatched. This CDR3 region has 15 residues. CDR3 residues: CSAIKAGGGPGRLFF. The DNA of the CDR3 is TGCAGTGCTATTAAAGCGGGAGGGGGCCCGGGGCGTCTGTTTTTT.

This clonotype was recorded at least ten times. The chain has TRBV5-1 and TRBJ2-2; 13 bases are a match to TRBD2. In germline, CDR1 is SGHRS, CDR2 YFSETQ. The J segment lost 2 bases and the V segment lost 3 bases, leaving 7 bases of the junction unmatched. The CDR3 runs to 18 residues. CDR3 sequence: CASSSRLAGGPNTGELFF. CDR3 coding DNA: TGCGCCAGCAGCTCCCGACTAGCGGGGGGACCCAACACCGGGGAGCTGTTTTTT.

This clonotype appeared many times. The V gene is TRBV29-1, the J gene TRBJ2-3, with 7 bases identical to TRBD1. The CDR3 sequence is 13 residues long. V dropped 2 bases and J dropped 4; count of bases not matched to a gene: 3. Germline CDR1 is SQVTM and CDR2 is ANQGSEA. The CDR3 loop reads CSVELQGADTQYF. As DNA, the CDR3 is TGCAGCGTTGAACTTCAGGGGGCAGATACGCAGTATTTT.

This clonotype occurred a few times. V is TRBV7-9 and J is TRBJ2-1; the match to TRBD2 covers 11 bases. The ends lost 6 bases at V and 6 bases at J; junction bases unmatched: 10. The V gene's germline CDR1 is SEHNR and CDR2 FQNEAQ (reference sequence). The CDR3 totals 16 residues. This CDR3 is CASRSVAGGDRNEQFF. The CDR3 DNA follows: TGTGCCAGCAGGTCTGTAGCGGGAGGGGACCGCAATGAGCAGTTCTTC. Drawing the rest from reference TRBV7-9 and TRBJ2-1, the complete variable domain is DTGVSQNPRHKITKRGQNVTFRCDPISEHNRLYWYRQTLGQGPEFLTYFQNEAQLEKSRLLSDRFSAERPKGSFSTLEIQRTEQGDSAMYLCASRSVAGGDRNEQFFGPGTRLTVL.

This clonotype was recorded at least ten times. V usage is TRBV20-1 and J usage is TRBJ1-1; no firm D call. The CDR3 length is 10 residues. The V gene's germline CDR1 is DFQATT and CDR2 SNEGSKA (reference sequence). Trimming removed 3 bases at V and 1 base at J, with 0 bases between. The CDR3 nucleotides read TGCAGTGCTAGGAACACTGAAGCTTTCTTT. Translation: CSARNTEAFF.

This clonotype was picked up many times. This sequence joins TRBV15 and TRBJ2-3, with D perhaps matching TRBD1 (5 bases). Germline CDR1 LNHNV, CDR2 YYDKDF (reference sequence). V was clipped by 0 bases and J by 0 bases, with 7 bases between them. This CDR3 is 15 amino acids long. This CDR3 is CATSRDGASTDTQYF. CDR3 bases: TGTGCCACCAGCAGAGATGGGGCCAGCACAGATACGCAGTATTTT.

This clonotype occurred a few times. This sequence joins TRBV5-5 and TRBJ2-7; 11 bases align to TRBD2. The CDR3 length is 15 residues. From germline, CDR1 is SGHKS and CDR2 YYEKEE (reference sequence). V lost 2 bases and J lost 2; bases outside the gene matches: 3. This CDR3 is CASSFVTSGAYEQYF. The CDR3 DNA reads as TGTGCCAGCAGCTTTGTGACTAGCGGGGCCTACGAGCAGTACTTC. The variable domain in full, with the rest retrieved from reference TRBV5-5 and TRBJ2-7, is DAGVTQSPTHLIKTRGQQVTLRCSPISGHKSVSWYQQVLGQGPQFIFQYYEKEERGRGNFPDRFSARQFPNYSSELNVNALLLGDSALYLCASSFVTSGAYEQYFGPGTRLTVT.

The J gene is TRBJ2-7, the V gene TRBV29-1; TRBD2 is a possible D gene (6 bases). This CDR3 region has 12 residues. V gave up 4 bases and J gave up 3 bases, with 10 bases separating them. From germline, CDR1 is SQVTM and CDR2 ANQGSEA. The CDR3 nucleotides read TGCAGCGTTGTAGTCGGGAGCTACGAGCAGTACTTC. Translation gives CSVVVGSYEQYF.

This clonotype was counted between two and nine times. V gene TRBV29-1 combines with J gene TRBJ1-2, with D maybe TRBD1 (5 bases). V dropped 4 bases and J dropped 4 bases, with 10 bases sitting between them. The germline V gene encodes CDR1 SQVTM and CDR2 ANQGSEA. The CDR3 covers 12 residues. In DNA form, the CDR3 reads TGCAGCGTTGGGGAGGGGACCTATGGCTACACCTTC. Encoded protein: CSVGEGTYGYTF. Complete variable domain (other parts from reference TRBV29-1 and TRBJ1-2): SAVISQKPSRDICQRGTSLTIQCQVDSQVTMMFWYRQQPGQSLTLIATANQGSEATYESGFVIDKFPISRPNLTFSTLTVSNMSPEDSSIYLCSVGEGTYGYTFGSGTRLTVV.

The chain combines TRBV29-1 with TRBJ2-7; D gene unclear. The CDR3 is made up of 12 amino acids. Between the trimmed V and J ends, which lost 5 bases and 2 bases, there was a span of 10 bases. Germline V CDR1 and CDR2: SQVTM, ANQGSEA. The DNA of the CDR3 is TGCAGCGTTAAGGGTACTACCTACGAGCAGTACTTC. Translated, it gives CSVKGTTYEQYF.

The chain carries TRBV6-5 and TRBJ1-2; D uncertain. Trimming pared 2 bases from V and 0 bases from J, leaving 7 bases between. Germline assignment: CDR1 MNHEY and CDR2 SVGAGI. The CDR3 runs 14 residues. CDR3 DNA: TGTGCCAGCAGTTACGGGTTAGCTAACTATGGCTACACCTTC. Encoded protein: CASSYGLANYGYTF.